The 16 T cell receptor beta chains given below trace back to one sample, sequenced in a study of T cell responses to AZD1222 COVID-19 vaccine. The method was immunoSEQ multiplex PCR; TCRdb's version includes in-frame clones alone and lacks a portion of them. Of approximately 30,000 clones in the sample, about 92% were seen once. Sequenced here: peripheral blood, sampled 28 days after the second AZD1222 dose. These receptors all stem from an adult who received the AZD1222 COVID-19 vaccine.

This clone was seen only once. The J gene is TRBJ2-4, the V gene TRBV2; the D gene is possibly TRBD2 (6 bases). From germline, CDR1 is SNHLY and CDR2 FYNNEI. Trimming pared 6 bases from V and 1 base from J, leaving 16 bases between. CDR3 length: 16 amino acids. CDR3 coding DNA: TGTGCCAGCAGGTTAACAAGTGGGGGGGCCAAAAACATTCAGTACTTC. As protein: CASRLTSGGAKNIQYF.

The J gene is TRBJ1-3, the V gene TRBV18, with D hard to call. The germline CDR1 and CDR2 sequences are KGHSH and LQKENI. CDR3 length: 14 amino acids. Trimming left V 0 bases short and J 0 bases short, with 3 bases between. The DNA for the CDR3 is TGTGCCAGCTCACCACCCTACTCTGGAAACACCATATATTTT. It is translated as CASSPPYSGNTIYF.

This chain joins TRBV12-3 or TRBV12-4 and TRBJ1-5; D call uncertain. This CDR3 has 12 residues. Trimming left V 2 bases short and J 7 bases short, with 6 bases between. CDR3 coding DNA: TGTGCCAGCAGTTTAAGGCTGCAGCCCCAGCATTTT. It translates to CASSLRLQPQHF.

The gene calls are TRBV19 and TRBJ2-3, with 10 bases aligning to TRBD2. Germline CDR1 LNHDA, CDR2 SQIVND (reference sequence). The CDR3 is made up of 15 amino acids. After removal of 6 bases from V and 6 bases from J, the junction contained 9 bases not matched to a gene. The CDR3 bases are TGTGCCAGTAGCCAAGCGGGAGGGGCGTGGGATACGCAGTATTTT. It yields the protein CASSQAGGAWDTQYF.

The chain has TRBV3-1 (or the pseudogene TRBV3-2) and TRBJ1-1; no clear D gene. Trimming removed 6 bases from V and 2 bases from J, with 10 bases in between. Per germline, CDR1 LGHDT and CDR2 YNNKEL (reference sequence). The CDR3 has 13 residues. CDR3 protein: CASSTRSNTEAFF. The CDR3 bases are TGTGCCAGCAGTACAAGGTCCAACACTGAAGCTTTCTTT.

This sequence joins TRBV21-1 and TRBJ1-1; the tabulated D call, TRBD1, remains unverified against the DNA. TRBV21-1 is a pseudogene segment. The CDR3 is made up of 15 amino acids. Here the CDR3 DNA reads TGTGCCAGCAGCTCCCACAGGGAGTCGGGGACTGAAGCTTTCTTT. Its protein product is CASSSHRESGTEAFF.

The chain links TRBV4-1 to TRBJ2-5; D perhaps matches TRBD1 (6 bases). Deletions cut 4 bases from V and 3 bases from J, with 9 bases between. This CDR3 is built from 13 residues. The germline CDR1 and CDR2 sequences are MGHRA and YSYEKL. The CDR3 is CASSLRGEETQYF. Here the CDR3 DNA reads TGCGCCAGCAGCCTCAGGGGCGAAGAGACCCAGTACTTC.

For the CDR3, the DNA is TGTGCCTGGAGTAACCCAGTAAGGAGGTATGGCTACACCTTC. This translates into CAWSNPVRRYGYTF. The chain couples TRBV30 to TRBJ1-2; D gene uncertain. The V end was cut by 2 bases, the J end by 5 bases, with 15 bases between. This CDR3 is 14 amino acids long. Germline V gene sequence: CDR1 GTSNPN, CDR2 SVGIG (reference sequence).

The CDR3 reads CSVQTGLGTEAFF. The CDR3 coding sequence is TGCAGCGTTCAAACAGGGTTGGGTACTGAAGCTTTCTTT. J is TRBJ1-1 and V is TRBV29-1; TRBD1 might be the D (6 bases). Germline V gene sequence: CDR1 SQVTM, CDR2 ANQGSEA. V was shortened by 5 bases and J by 5 bases, with 15 bases between the two germline ends. The CDR3 loop spans 13 amino acids. Full variable domain (missing parts from reference TRBV29-1 and TRBJ1-1): SAVISQKPSRDICQRGTSLTIQCQVDSQVTMMFWYRQQPGQSLTLIATANQGSEATYESGFVIDKFPISRPNLTFSTLTVSNMSPEDSSIYLCSVQTGLGTEAFFGQGTRLTVV.

The genes are TRBV3-1 (or the pseudogene TRBV3-2) and TRBJ1-2, with D tentatively TRBD1 (5 bases). Germline lookup yields CDR1 LGHDT and CDR2 YNNKEL (reference sequence). The CDR3 totals 15 residues. Trimming took off 1 base at V and 2 bases at J, with 11 bases between the two ends. CDR3 in amino acids: CASSQGPTGNYGYTF. The CDR3 nucleotides read TGTGCCAGCAGCCAAGGCCCAACAGGAAACTATGGCTACACCTTC.

The chain joins TRBV7-2 to TRBJ1-2; 10 bases match TRBD1. V shed 5 bases and J 7 bases; nucleotides not matched to a gene: 10. Germline V gene sequence: CDR1 SGHTA, CDR2 FQGNSA. The CDR3 has 15 residues. The CDR3 bases are TGTGCCAGCAGCCCTATGCTGGGACAGGGGATTGGCTACACCTTC. It yields the protein CASSPMLGQGIGYTF.

The rearrangement uses TRBV20-1 and TRBJ2-7; possibly TRBD1 for D (5 bases). CDR1 is DFQATT, CDR2 SNEGSKA, per germline (reference sequence). The CDR3 extends over 11 amino acids. CDR3 sequence: CGPNQGNEQYF. The DNA of the CDR3 is TGCGGACCGAATCAGGGCAACGAGCAGTACTTC.

This chain connects TRBV15 to TRBJ1-1, with D perhaps matching TRBD1 (5 bases). CDR1 and CDR2 from the germline V gene are LNHNV and YYDKDF (reference sequence). CDR3 size: 15 residues. V was pared by 0 bases and J by 2 bases, with 10 bases between. The CDR3 region is CATSRERGKNTEAFF. The CDR3 nucleotides read TGTGCCACCAGCAGAGAGCGGGGCAAAAACACTGAAGCTTTCTTT.

The rearrangement uses TRBV18 and TRBJ2-7; 7 bases fit TRBD2. V trimming: 2 bases; J trimming: 7 bases; junction bases outside the gene matches: 5. The CDR3 spans 13 residues. CDR1 and CDR2 from the germline V gene are KGHSH and LQKENI. CDR3 sequence reads: CASSPGLDREQYF. The CDR3 DNA reads as TGTGCCAGCTCACCAGGACTAGATCGGGAGCAGTACTTC.

CDR3 DNA: TGTGCCAGCAGCCCCAGGACTAGCGGGAGCACAGATACGCAGTATTTT. Translated: CASSPRTSGSTDTQYF. The V gene is TRBV9, the J gene TRBJ2-3; 11 bases agree with TRBD2. Germline CDR1 and CDR2: SGDLS and YYNGEE. The CDR3 has 16 amino acids. The V and J ends lost 4 bases and 0 bases, in that order; junction bases with no gene match: 4. Full variable domain (missing parts from reference TRBV9 and TRBJ2-3): DSGVTQTPKHLITATGQRVTLRCSPRSGDLSVYWYQQSLDQGLQFLIQYYNGEERAKGNILERFSAQQFPDLHSELNLSSLELGDSALYFCASSPRTSGSTDTQYFGPGTRLTVL.

As to this clone: At the DNA level, this CDR3 is encoded by other sequences in the same sample as well. The V call is TRBV11-3, the J call TRBJ2-2; perhaps TRBD2 as D (5 bases). The V end lost 4 bases, the J end lost 4 bases, and 13 bases lay between the germline ends. This CDR3 has 15 amino acids. From germline, CDR1 is SGHNT and CDR2 YENEEA. CDR3 coding DNA: TGTGCCAGCAGCTACTCGGGGAGCGTCACCGGGGAGCTGTTTTTT. Translation: CASSYSGSVTGELFF.